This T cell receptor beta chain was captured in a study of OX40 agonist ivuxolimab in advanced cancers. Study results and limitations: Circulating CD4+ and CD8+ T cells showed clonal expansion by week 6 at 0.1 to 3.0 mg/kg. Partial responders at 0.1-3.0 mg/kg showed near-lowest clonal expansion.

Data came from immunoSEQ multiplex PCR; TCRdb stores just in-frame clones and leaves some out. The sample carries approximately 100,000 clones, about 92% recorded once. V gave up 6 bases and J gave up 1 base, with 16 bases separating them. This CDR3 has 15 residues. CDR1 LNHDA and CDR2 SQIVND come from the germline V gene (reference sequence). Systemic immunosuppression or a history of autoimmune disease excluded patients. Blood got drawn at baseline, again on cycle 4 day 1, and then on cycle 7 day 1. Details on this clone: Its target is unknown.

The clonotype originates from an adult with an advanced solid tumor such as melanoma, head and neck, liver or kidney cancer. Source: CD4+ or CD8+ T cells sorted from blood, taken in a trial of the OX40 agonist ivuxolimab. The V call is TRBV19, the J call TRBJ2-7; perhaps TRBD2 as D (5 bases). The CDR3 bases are TGTGCCAGTAGAAACCGGGCTCCGGGGTCCTACGAGCAGTACTTC. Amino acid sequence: CASRNRAPGSYEQYF. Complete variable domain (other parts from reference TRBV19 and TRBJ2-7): DGGITQSPKYLFRKEGQNVTLSCEQNLNHDAMYWYRQDPGQGLRLIYYSQIVNDFQKGDIAEGYSVSREKKESFPLTVTSAQKNPTAFYLCASRNRAPGSYEQYFGPGTRLTVT.